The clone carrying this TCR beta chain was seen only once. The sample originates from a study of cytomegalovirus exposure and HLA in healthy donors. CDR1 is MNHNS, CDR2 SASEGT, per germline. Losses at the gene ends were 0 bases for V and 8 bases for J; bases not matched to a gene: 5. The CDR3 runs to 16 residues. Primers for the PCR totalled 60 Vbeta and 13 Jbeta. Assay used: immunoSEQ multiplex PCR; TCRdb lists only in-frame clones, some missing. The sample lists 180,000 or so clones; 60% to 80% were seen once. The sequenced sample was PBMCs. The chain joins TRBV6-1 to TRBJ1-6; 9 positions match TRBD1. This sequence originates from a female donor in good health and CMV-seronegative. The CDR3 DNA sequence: TGTGCCAGCAGTGAAGCGATGGGACAGGGCGATTCACCCCTCCACTTT. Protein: CASSEAMGQGDSPLHF.